This TCR beta chain was sequenced for a study of T cell repertoires in cytomegalovirus infection. Across the whole study: It can be stated that public TCR beta signatures indicated CMV infection as well as a matching HLA type. General study findings and limits: The study identified carriers of CMV plus the relevant HLA from cumulative public TCR beta family frequency. Dominating the ex vivo response were TCR beta clonotypes that were CMV-specific and HLA-C-restricted.

At least ten counts were recorded for this clonotype. Its antigen is as yet unknown. Unmatched junction bases numbered 11, after V lost 7 bases and J lost 11 bases. The germline V gene encodes CDR1 MDHEN and CDR2 SYDVKM. CDR3 size: 13 residues. TCRdb ran MiXCR on the reads and lists one entry per CDR3 protein. The data hold around 270,000 distinct CDR3 sequences, with roughly 10% observed a single time. The sequencing input was PBMCs. The rearrangement links TRBV28 to TRBJ1-5; 7 nucleotides align to TRBD1. The receptor was isolated from a human donor in good health (CMV status not recorded). Some clones in this sample may be carry-over from other donors' samples. CDR3 coding DNA: TGTGCCAGCACGATCCAAACGACAGGGTCCCAGCATTTT. Translated: CASTIQTTGSQHF. The variable domain in full, with the rest retrieved from reference TRBV28 and TRBJ1-5, is DVKVTQSSRYLVKRTGEKVFLECVQDMDHENMFWYRQDPGLGLRLIYFSYDVKMKEKGDIPEGYSVSREKKERFSLILESASTNQTSMYLCASTIQTTGSQHFGDGTRLSIL.